This T cell receptor beta chain was found in a study of cytomegalovirus exposure and HLA in healthy donors. Study overall: Among some 400 genotyped donors, about 85% fell in the Caucasian-associated ancestry cluster.

To note about this clone: Its target is not known.

PCR involved 60 Vbeta and 13 Jbeta primers. Assay used: immunoSEQ multiplex PCR; TCRdb lists only in-frame clones, some missing. Among roughly 100,000 clones, 60% to 75% were seen once, and the ten largest hold roughly 2.9%. Germline V gene data show CDR1 as LNHNV and CDR2 as YYDKDF (reference sequence). V lost 0 bases, J lost 2 bases, and 6 bases stayed unmatched. The CDR3 totals 16 residues. Study results and caveats: Cytomegalovirus association was listed for about 150 TCR beta chains. In an earlier analysis, productive rearrangement rates for most beta V segments clustered near 87% or 30%.

Material for sequencing was PBMCs. This sequence was found in a male donor in good health and CMV-seropositive. The rearrangement links TRBV15 to TRBJ2-5; 7 bases fit TRBD1. This chain's CDR3 is CATSRDATGAQETQYF. The CDR3 bases are TGTGCCACCAGCAGAGATGCTACAGGGGCTCAAGAGACCCAGTACTTC.